This T cell receptor beta chain was obtained from a study of blood T cell repertoires in COVID-19. The wider study: Donors in the United States, Italy and Spain gave samples during acute or convalescent COVID-19.

The protocol was immunoSEQ multiplex PCR, while the TCRdb copy is restricted to in-frame clones and leaves out a portion. The data contain 60,000 or so clones, just under 80% of them singletons. Germline CDR1 LGHNA, CDR2 YNFKEQ. V shed 0 bases and J shed 8 bases, with 11 bases lying between them. The length of the CDR3 is 15 residues. Sequenced: peripheral blood. V and J are TRBV4-2 and TRBJ1-6, with D perhaps matching TRBD1 (6 bases). The source is a human donor in a cohort sampled during active COVID-19. In DNA, the CDR3 is TGTGCCAGCAGCCAAGAGGGCAGGGGAGATTCACCCCTCCACTTT. Translation: CASSQEGRGDSPLHF.